Reported below is one T cell receptor (beta chain). Its specific antigen is unknown. Nothing much larger sits one base from this clone, and base qualities are not available. V is cut back by 6 bases and J by 4 bases, with 8 bases in the junction unmatched. Per the germline V gene, SQVTM is the CDR1 and ANQGSEA is the CDR2. The CDR3 starts with the cysteine, ends with the phenylalanine, and has 13 residues. Just CDR3 DNA is preserved here, 39 bases in frame from base 1. This sample is drawn from a study of T cell responses to AZD1222 COVID-19 vaccine (dated by TCRdb to the early 2020s). Notes on the research overall: TCR sequencing was performed for about 250 trial participants, of whom around 200 were given two doses of AZD1222 and 26 were given two doses of MenACWY control vaccine. Trial participants were enrolled into age subgroups of 18-55, 56-69 and 70-plus years, which contained around 150, 29 and 61 TCR-sequenced participants, respectively. General findings and caveats noted by the study authors: Only five to seven AZD1222 recipients were SARS-CoV-2 seropositive at baseline, limiting conclusions about previously exposed vaccinees. Reportedly, close to half of the unique spike-specific TCRs recognized epitopes lying outside the regions that are mutated in the B.1.351 and B.1.1.7 variants. Because no day 14 peak-response samples were available, the repertoires could be characterized only after the peak T cell response. The 56-69-year group was small, and its depth increase did not reach significance, likely because of low power. Vaccine-associated CD4 TCRs spanned the whole spike protein, with dominant responses in regions 160-218 and 743-854. Participants were mostly white British, with more females than males. The authors suggested clonal diversity may have been underestimated. A significant rise in spike-specific TCR breadth and depth was observed after two AZD1222 doses relative to day 0 and relative to MenACWY recipients.

The time point label corresponds to: baseline before first vaccination. The sample's treatment or condition label, decoded: meningococcal conjugate vaccine given as trial control. Vaccinee samples were obtained from the UK trials COV001 and COV002, which included a single-blind randomized controlled phase 2/3 trial of AZD1222 (ChAdOx1 nCoV-19) in healthy adults. Trial participant PBMC samples were collected at day 0 and day 28 after the second dose for TCRbeta chain sequencing. The CDR3 regions of human TCRbeta chains were analyzed by immunosequencing. The study's processing was this. Repertoire TCRs were matched against a reference library of SARS-CoV-2-specific TCRs generated with the MIRA antigen-specificity platform. Breadth was defined as the fraction of unique TCRs that were SARS-CoV-2-associated. Depth was defined as the fraction of total T cells that were SARS-CoV-2-associated. Each spike-specific TCR was assigned to its reactive spike region and to a CD4 or CD8 class using the MIRA data. Log10-transformed breadth and depth values were compared by one-way ANOVA with Sidak's multiple comparisons tests. As stored in TCRdb, this immuneACCESS dataset retains in-frame rearrangements with V and J assigned. A fraction of the clones does not appear; measured against another copy, unresolved V genes explain less than half of the discrepancy, and the remainder lacks a known reason. V and J calls and clone size are given by that table; D and trimming were obtained from the DNA. The sample table holds roughly 150,000 clones, of which approximately 88% were seen once. The ten largest clones capture roughly 3.5% of the sample.

The TCR sequence derives from an adult in good health. The rearrangement combines TRBV29-1 with TRBJ1-2, and 7 junction bases match TRBD1. The sequencing here drew on peripheral blood, taken on day 0 of MenACWY control vaccination. The nucleotides are TGCAGCGTCGCGGGACAGACCGCCTATGGCTACACCTTC. Translated, this gives CSVAGQTAYGYTF.